These 21 T cell receptor beta chains share one sample of origin, sequenced in a study of blood T cells in healthy people across ages. Next came a second PCR, run for about 7 to 12 cycles, which used a sample-barcoded 5' primer along with a J-beta primer mix. TCRdb redid the calling of the 5' RACE reads with MiXCR, one entry per CDR3 protein. Of over 1,500,000 distinct CDR3 sequences in the sample, 30% to 40% were seen once. Sequencing was done on a sample of blood. The receptor source for this set is a human donor in good health.

The V call is TRBV20-1, the J call TRBJ2-5; 7 bases line up with TRBD1. This CDR3 contains 15 residues. Trimming at V came to 6 bases and at J to 1 base, leaving 11 bases not matched to a gene. Germline V CDR1 and CDR2: DFQATT, SNEGSKA (reference sequence). CDR3 protein: CSARMRGLFQETQYF. CDR3 coding DNA: TGCAGTGCCCGTATGAGGGGGCTTTTCCAAGAGACCCAGTACTTC.

This chain links TRBV20-1 with TRBJ2-1; D gene uncertain. The CDR3 totals 12 residues. Trimming shortened V by 4 bases and J by 5 bases, and 9 bases separated the two germline ends. The V gene's germline CDR1 is DFQATT and CDR2 SNEGSKA (reference sequence). The CDR3 nucleotides read TGCAGTGCTAACGGGCGAAACAATGAGCAGTTCTTC. As protein: CSANGRNNEQFF.

The table lists this clonotype with a few counts. The chain links TRBV20-1 to TRBJ2-7; 9 bases match TRBD1. CDR3 size: 17 residues. Germline V gene sequence: CDR1 DFQATT, CDR2 SNEGSKA (reference sequence). Trimming removed 3 bases from V and 0 bases from J; junction bases left unmatched: 12. The CDR3 loop is CSASGNTQGALSYEQYF. CDR3 bases: TGCAGTGCTAGCGGGAATACACAGGGGGCCCTCTCCTACGAGCAGTACTTC.

V and J are TRBV20-1 and TRBJ2-7; tentative D call: TRBD1 (5 bases). CDR1 and CDR2 from the germline V gene are DFQATT and SNEGSKA (reference sequence). The CDR3 loop spans 13 amino acids. V lost 6 bases, J lost 2 bases, and 14 bases lay in between. The CDR3 loop is CSAGDSDTYEQYF. The DNA of the CDR3 is TGCAGTGCAGGCGACTCGGACACCTACGAGCAGTACTTC.

The chain carries TRBV24-1 and TRBJ2-7; 8 nucleotides agree with TRBD2. The J call is uncertain, as TRBJ2-5 better fits the DNA end. The V gene's germline CDR1 is KGHDR and CDR2 SFDVKD. CDR3 length: 18 amino acids. The CDR3 here is CATSDLAGAGDRQETQYF. In nucleotides, the CDR3 is TGTGCCACCAGTGATTTGGCAGGAGCGGGGGACCGCCAGGAGACCCAGTACTTC.

J is TRBJ1-2 and V is TRBV6-4; 9 nucleotides match TRBD1. There are 12 residues in the CDR3. J was trimmed by 9 bases and V by 4 bases; bases with no gene match: 3. Per the germline V gene, CDR1 is MRHNA and CDR2 is SNTAGT. CDR3 nucleotide sequence: TGTGCCAGCAGTGGGACAGGGGAAAGCTACACCTTC. Amino acid sequence: CASSGTGESYTF.

This sequence joins TRBV29-1 and TRBJ1-2; no reliable D call. The V and J ends lost 7 bases and 6 bases respectively, with 12 bases between them. Germline V CDR1 and CDR2: SQVTM, ANQGSEA. The CDR3 is 11 amino acids. The CDR3 sequence: CSGLVGNGYTF. In DNA form, the CDR3 reads TGCAGCGGATTGGTGGGGAATGGCTACACCTTC.

The DNA for the CDR3 is TGTGCCAGCAGCCACGGGTCCAGCTCCTACAATGAGCAGTTCTTC. Translation: CASSHGSSSYNEQFF. The V and J genes are TRBV7-3 and TRBJ2-1, with D unclear. CDR3 length: 15 amino acids. With 5 bases removed from V and 0 bases from J, the gap between germline ends came to 11 bases. CDR1 and CDR2 from the germline V gene are SGHTA and FQGTGA.

The sample holds a few counts of this clonotype. This chain links TRBV10-3 with TRBJ1-2; no clear D gene. CDR3 length: 13 residues. Trimming left V 7 bases short and J 4 bases short, with 13 bases between. Germline CDR1 is ENHRY and CDR2 is SYGVKD. The CDR3 coding sequence is TGTGCCATCAAACCAGCATCGGGCTATGGCTACACCTTC. It is translated as CAIKPASGYGYTF.

CDR3 nucleotides: TGTGCCAGCAGCCAAGGACGTAGCGGGGGTGGTGAGCAGTTCTTC. Its protein is CASSQGRSGGGEQFF. The rearrangement links TRBV3-1 to TRBJ2-1; 9 positions match TRBD2. The CDR3 covers 15 residues. Trimming at V came to 1 base and at J to 9 bases, leaving 7 bases not matched to a gene. The germline CDR1 and CDR2 sequences are LGHDT and YNNKEL (reference sequence).

This clonotype has only a few counts. The chain links TRBV29-1 to TRBJ2-3; 7 bases match TRBD2. The CDR3 has 14 residues. From germline, CDR1 is SQVTM and CDR2 ANQGSEA. V shed 2 bases and J 4 bases; nucleotides not matched to a gene: 6. The chain's CDR3 is CSVEILGGSDTQYF. CDR3 nucleotides: TGCAGCGTTGAAATCCTGGGGGGGTCAGATACGCAGTATTTT.

The chain couples TRBV7-8 to TRBJ1-4; D is uncertain. V gave up 5 bases and J gave up 10 bases, with 17 bases separating them. CDR3 length: 14 amino acids. Germline values: CDR1 SGHVS, CDR2 FQNEAQ. The CDR3 DNA reads as TGTGCCAGCAGCCTGGATAGGGTAACGGGAAAACTGTTTTTT. Translating it yields CASSLDRVTGKLFF.

On this clonotype: The germline gene is not matched at one end of the junction; a read error may be the cause. The chain is built from TRBV27 and TRBJ1-2, with no clear D. The CDR3 contains 15 residues. Germline CDR1 reads MNHEY; CDR2 reads SMNVEV (reference sequence). The CDR3 sequence: CASSLVLGGNYGHTF. The CDR3 coding sequence is TGTGCCAGCAGTTTGGTTCTAGGTGGGAACTATGGCCACACCTTC.

This clonotype showed up just a few times. The CDR3 loop is CASSQDQHPNYGYTF. The CDR3, as DNA: TGCGCCAGCAGCCAGGACCAACATCCTAACTATGGCTACACCTTC. The chain joins TRBV4-3 to TRBJ1-2; the D is unclear. This CDR3 has 15 residues. CDR1 is LGHNA, CDR2 YSLEER, per germline. The V end lost 3 bases, the J end lost 0 bases, and 11 bases lay between the germline ends.

This clonotype was detected only a few times. The gene calls are TRBV20-1 and TRBJ1-5; D is undetermined. The germline gives CDR1 DFQATT, CDR2 SNEGSKA (reference sequence). V was clipped by 3 bases and J by 7 bases, with 16 bases between them. This CDR3 has 14 residues. CDR3 loop: CSASRDAGGQPQHF. DNA of the CDR3: TGCAGTGCTAGCAGAGATGCAGGCGGCCAGCCCCAGCATTTT.

This clonotype turned up a few times. The V gene is TRBV4-1, the J gene TRBJ2-6; no reliable D call. The V gene's germline CDR1 is MGHRA and CDR2 YSYEKL. The CDR3 runs 18 residues. The germline V and J ends were trimmed by 4 bases and 0 bases, with 16 bases remaining between them. CDR3 DNA sequence: TGCGCCAGCAGCCCCACCGGACGGATGTCCTCTGGGGCCAACGTCCTGACTTTC. It encodes CASSPTGRMSSGANVLTF.

The chain has TRBV9 and TRBJ2-3; 7 bases match TRBD1. The junction had 7 bases not matched to a gene; V was cut back by 4 bases and J by 5 bases. The CDR3 covers 14 residues. Germline CDR1 SGDLS, CDR2 YYNGEE. The CDR3 nucleotides are TGTGCCAGCAGCCTTTATACAGGGGAAGATACGCAGTATTTT. Protein sequence: CASSLYTGEDTQYF.

Turning to this clonotype: The germline gene is not matched at one end of the junction; a read error may be the cause. V gene TRBV29-1 combines with J gene TRBJ2-3; D is perhaps TRBD1 (5 bases). Germline assignment: CDR1 SQVTM and CDR2 ANQGSEA. The CDR3 is 12 amino acids. In nucleotides, the CDR3 is TGCTGCGTTGGGGAAGGGGCAGATACGCAGTATTTT. Translating it yields CCVGEGADTQYF.

This clonotype occurred a few times. V usage is TRBV9 and J usage is TRBJ2-1, with D possibly TRBD2 on 5 matching bases. The CDR3 sequence is 12 residues long. Germline assignment: CDR1 SGDLS and CDR2 YYNGEE. Trimming removed 4 bases at V and 10 bases at J, with 12 bases between. In DNA form, the CDR3 reads TGTGCCAGCAGCTCTAGCCGAGAGGAGCAGTTCTTC. Translating it yields CASSSSREEQFF.

This chain connects TRBV7-8 to TRBJ2-1; 10 positions agree with TRBD2. The V segment lost 1 base and the J segment 7 bases; nucleotides outside the gene matches: 10. There are 17 residues in the CDR3. Per the germline V gene, CDR1 is SGHVS and CDR2 is FQNEAQ. CDR3 sequence (DNA): TGTGCCAGCAGCTTAGAGAGCGGGGGGGCTTATGTGAATGAGCAGTTCTTC. It is translated as CASSLESGGAYVNEQFF.

This clonotype was observed at least ten times. This chain connects TRBV12-3 or TRBV12-4 to TRBJ2-5; D gene unclear. Deletions cut 3 bases from V and 3 bases from J, with 5 bases between. CDR3 length: 12 residues. The CDR3 region has the DNA TGTGCCAGCAGTTTCCTAGAAGAGACCCAGTACTTC. This translates into CASSFLEETQYF.